Each of the 14 T cell receptor beta chains below was sequenced from the same sample in a study of immune evolution from preneoplasia to lung adenocarcinoma. Generated by immunoSEQ multiplex PCR, the TCRdb table keeps only in-frame clones and is missing some. Here the sample spans roughly 2,500 clones, around 83% being singletons. The sequenced sample was FFPE atypical adenomatous hyperplasia tissue from the lung. Documented subset: atypical adenomatous hyperplasia (AAH), lung preneoplasia. These TCRs come from a person between 70 and 80 years old with lung adenocarcinoma.

The rearrangement uses TRBV11-1 and TRBJ2-1; no clear D gene. The CDR3 is 14 residues long. Germline CDR1 and CDR2: SGHAT and FQDESV (reference sequence). Trimming removed 3 bases at V and 8 bases at J, with 14 bases between. The CDR3 DNA is TGTGCCAGCAGCTTTCTCCCCCAAGGCGATGAGCAGTTCTTC. Its protein product is CASSFLPQGDEQFF.

The chain uses TRBV28 and TRBJ1-4; possibly TRBD1 for D (6 bases). The V end lost 0 bases, the J end lost 7 bases, and 9 bases lay between the germline ends. This CDR3 is 14 amino acids long. The germline V gene encodes CDR1 MDHEN and CDR2 SYDVKM. As DNA, the CDR3 is TGTGCCAGCAGTTTATGGGTCAGGGGTGAAAAACTGTTTTTT. Translating gives CASSLWVRGEKLFF.

This clone was counted a few times. The gene calls are TRBV7-3 and TRBJ2-1; 12 nucleotides agree with TRBD2. The CDR3 totals 18 residues. The V gene's germline CDR1 is SGHTA and CDR2 FQGTGA. J gave up 7 bases and V 4 bases, and 14 bases lay outside the gene matches. This chain's CDR3 is CASSSLTSGRRGENEQFF. CDR3 coding DNA: TGTGCCAGCAGCTCTTTGACTAGCGGGAGACGTGGGGAGAATGAGCAGTTCTTC.

The chain uses TRBV27 and TRBJ2-5; the D gene is possibly TRBD2 (6 bases). The germline V and J ends were trimmed by 2 bases and 4 bases, with 20 bases remaining between them. Germline V CDR1 and CDR2: MNHEY, SMNVEV (reference sequence). This CDR3 is built from 17 residues. CDR3 nucleotide sequence: TGTGCCAGCAGTTTACAACCACCCGGCAGGAGGGGAGAGACCCAGTACTTC. It encodes CASSLQPPGRRGETQYF.

This clone was observed a handful of times. The genes are TRBV11-3 and TRBJ2-1; D possibly corresponds to TRBD2 (5 bases). The CDR3 totals 13 residues. Germline loops: CDR1 SGHNT, CDR2 YENEEA. The germline V and J ends were trimmed by 7 bases and 7 bases, with 14 bases remaining between them. DNA for the CDR3: TGTGCCAGCACCATTAGCGACTTGAATGAGCAGTTCTTC. The encoded protein is CASTISDLNEQFF.

The chain is built from TRBV7-8 and TRBJ2-3; no definite D call. The length of the CDR3 is 11 residues. Trimming shortened V by 3 bases and J by 2 bases, and 0 bases separated the two germline ends. Per the germline V gene, CDR1 is SGHVS and CDR2 is FQNEAQ. CDR3 protein: CASSFTDTQYF. Here the CDR3 DNA reads TGTGCCAGCAGCTTCACAGATACGCAGTATTTT.

V gene TRBV11-2 combines with J gene TRBJ2-1; tentative D call: TRBD2 (6 bases). V was clipped by 6 bases and J by 5 bases, with 17 bases between them. Germline V gives CDR1 SGHAT, CDR2 FQNNGV. This CDR3 comprises 15 residues. Written as DNA, the CDR3 is TGTGCCAGCAGACGGGACTCCTCTTACGACAATGAGCAGTTCTTC. This codes for CASRRDSSYDNEQFF.

CDR3 protein: CASSLAGRETQYF. The CDR3 nucleotides read TGTGCCAGCAGCTTAGCGGGAAGGGAGACCCAGTACTTC. The chain joins TRBV13 to TRBJ2-5; maybe TRBD2 (5 bases). The V and J ends lost 1 base and 5 bases respectively, with 8 bases between them. The CDR3 runs to 13 residues. The germline V gene has CDR1 PRHDT and CDR2 FYEKMQ (reference sequence).

The V gene is TRBV7-9, the J gene TRBJ1-1; D ambiguous. CDR3 length equals 13 residues. Germline values: CDR1 SEHNR, CDR2 FQNEAQ (reference sequence). V dropped 6 bases and J dropped 1 base, with 9 bases sitting between them. CDR3 sequence reads: CASSTDKNTEAFF. The DNA of the CDR3 is TGTGCCAGCAGTACAGACAAGAACACTGAAGCTTTCTTT.

The chain has TRBV5-1 and TRBJ1-1; 7 bases align to TRBD1. Germline values: CDR1 SGHRS, CDR2 YFSETQ. The CDR3 runs to 16 residues. Trimming cost V 0 bases and J 0 bases; bases outside gene matches: 5. The CDR3 DNA follows: TGCGCCAGCAGCTTGGAGGGACAGCGAATGAACACTGAAGCTTTCTTT. Amino acid sequence: CASSLEGQRMNTEAFF.

The chain has TRBV2 and TRBJ2-2; 7 bases match TRBD1. The CDR3 totals 14 residues. CDR1 and CDR2 (germline): SNHLY, FYNNEI. After removal of 6 bases from V and 1 base from J, the junction contained 2 bases not matched to a gene. The CDR3 bases are TGTGCCAGCAGGAGACAGGGGAACACCGGGGAGCTGTTTTTT. This encodes CASRRQGNTGELFF.

The chain employs TRBV4-1 and TRBJ2-2; 9 nucleotides agree with TRBD1. With 1 base clipped from V and 3 bases from J, the junction kept 3 bases outside the gene matches. Germline assignment: CDR1 MGHRA and CDR2 YSYEKL. The CDR3 length is 16 residues. The CDR3 sequence: CASSQGGQGHTGELFF. The CDR3 coding sequence is TGCGCCAGCAGCCAAGGGGGACAGGGCCACACCGGGGAGCTGTTTTTT.

This chain uses TRBV15 with TRBJ1-2; the D gene is possibly TRBD1 (5 bases). The CDR3 totals 15 residues. Per germline, CDR1 LNHNV and CDR2 YYDKDF (reference sequence). Trimming took off 3 bases at V and 4 bases at J, with 15 bases between the two ends. The DNA for the CDR3 is TGTGCCACCAGCAGGGTCCTCGGAGGGGTCTATGGCTACACCTTC. This sequence encodes CATSRVLGGVYGYTF.

Comments on this clone: This specimen includes other DNA sequences encoding the same CDR3. The CDR3 spells CASSRGSYEQYF. Written as DNA, the CDR3 is TGTGCCAGTAGTAGAGGCTCCTACGAGCAGTACTTC. The V and J genes are TRBV19 and TRBJ2-7; D unclear. CDR3 length equals 12 residues. CDR1 and CDR2 from the germline V gene are LNHDA and SQIVND (reference sequence). V lost 4 bases, J lost 0 bases, and 4 bases lay in between. The full variable domain, completed using reference TRBV19 and TRBJ2-7, is DGGITQSPKYLFRKEGQNVTLSCEQNLNHDAMYWYRQDPGQGLRLIYYSQIVNDFQKGDIAEGYSVSREKKESFPLTVTSAQKNPTAFYLCASSRGSYEQYFGPGTRLTVT.